Shown below are 2 T cell receptor beta chains from a single sample sequenced in a study of CD8+ T cells in alopecia areata. cDNA prepared by RNA extraction and subsequent reverse transcription served as the template for sequencing. TCRdb's table, derived via immunoSEQ multiplex PCR, lists solely in-frame clones and lacks some. The table lists under 200,000 clones, 55% to 75% of them singletons. Described treatment: oral pan-JAK inhibitor, 5-10 mg twice daily. The material was CD4+ T cells sorted from blood, obtained at week 4, from a patient treated with tofacitinib. Receptor source: a human donor with alopecia areata.

This clone was picked up one time. CDR3 loop: CASSSGPEGAGYGYTF. CDR3 bases: TGCGCCAGCAGCTCGGGCCCTGAGGGGGCGGGATATGGCTACACCTTC. V usage is TRBV5-1 and J usage is TRBJ1-2; 7 bases match TRBD1. After removal of 3 bases from V and 5 bases from J, the junction contained 13 bases not matched to a gene. Germline assignment: CDR1 SGHRS and CDR2 YFSETQ. The CDR3 extends over 16 amino acids. The variable domain in full, completed from reference TRBV5-1 and TRBJ1-2, reads KAGVTQTPRYLIKTRGQQVTLSCSPISGHRSVSWYQQTPGQGLQFLFEYFSETQRNKGNFPGRFSGRQFSNSRSEMNVSTLELGDSALYLCASSSGPEGAGYGYTFGSGTRLTVV.

The V gene is TRBV29-1, the J gene TRBJ1-2; D gene uncertain. The length of the CDR3 is 12 residues. The V end lost 8 bases, the J end lost 4 bases, and 14 bases lay between the germline ends. Germline assignment: CDR1 SQVTM and CDR2 ANQGSEA. CDR3: CSYVFDTYGYTF. DNA of the CDR3: TGCAGCTATGTCTTTGATACCTATGGCTACACCTTC.